The 25 T cell receptor beta chains in this list originate from one sample, sequenced in a study of blood T cell repertoires in COVID-19 (dated by TCRdb to the early 2020s). Libraries were prepared through the immunoSEQ multiplex PCR assay. TCRdb stores this immuneACCESS table with in-frame sequences only. Part of the clones is absent; in the studies checked, under half of the shortfall reflects unresolved V genes, and no reason is known for the rest. The sample yields 180,000 or so clones; approximately 89% were counted once. The top ten clones comprise about 3.5% of the sample. The sample taken for sequencing was peripheral blood. These receptors were taken from a man between 65 and 80 years old with acute or convalescent COVID-19.

The V and J genes are TRBV5-4 and TRBJ2-3; the match to TRBD1 covers 12 bases. From germline, CDR1 is SGHNT and CDR2 YYREEE (reference sequence). The V segment lost 4 bases and the J segment 4 bases; nucleotides outside the gene matches: 4. This CDR3 contains 15 residues. The CDR3 DNA reads as TGTGCCAGCAGCGCGGGACAGGGGGCGGCAGATACGCAGTATTTT. As protein: CASSAGQGAADTQYF.

The genes are TRBV24-1 and TRBJ1-5; 10 bases align to TRBD1. The CDR3 loop spans 16 amino acids. The germline gives CDR1 KGHDR, CDR2 SFDVKD. J was trimmed by 1 base and V by 7 bases; bases with no gene match: 6. CDR3 sequence (DNA): TGTGCCACCAGAGATCCGGGACAGGGGAGCAATCAGCCCCAGCATTTT. As protein: CATRDPGQGSNQPQHF.

The chain recombines TRBV15 with TRBJ2-2; possibly TRBD1 for D (5 bases). Trimming stripped 0 bases from V and 9 bases from J, with 8 bases between. From germline, CDR1 is LNHNV and CDR2 YYDKDF (reference sequence). This CDR3 has 13 residues. CDR3 nucleotide sequence: TGTGCCACCAGCAGAGATTTGGGGCGGGAGCTGTTTTTT. Amino acid sequence: CATSRDLGRELFF. The full variable domain, rest sourced from reference TRBV15 and TRBJ2-2, is DAMVIQNPRYQVTQFGKPVTLSCSQTLNHNVMYWYQQKSSQAPKLLFHYYDKDFNNEADTPDNFQSRRPNTSFCFLDIRSPGLGDTAMYLCATSRDLGRELFFGEGSRLTVL.

The chain employs TRBV18 and TRBJ2-7; perhaps TRBD2 as D (6 bases). The CDR3 loop spans 14 amino acids. V lost 5 bases and J 3 bases, leaving 14 bases between the germline ends. Germline-derived CDR1 and CDR2 are KGHSH and LQKENI. CDR3 sequence reads: CASSSTSKHYEQYF. As DNA, the CDR3 is TGTGCCAGCTCATCAACTAGCAAACACTACGAGCAGTACTTC.

This sequence joins TRBV3-1 (or the pseudogene TRBV3-2) and TRBJ2-3; tentatively, D is TRBD2 (5 bases). The CDR3 has 16 residues. CDR1 and CDR2 (germline): LGHDT, YNNKEL (reference sequence). V was pared by 0 bases and J by 2 bases, with 12 bases between. The DNA for the CDR3 is TGTGCCAGCAGCCAAGATGTCGGGGAGTTCACAGATACGCAGTATTTT. Translated, it gives CASSQDVGEFTDTQYF.

This clone was recorded once. The chain carries TRBV24-1 and TRBJ2-1, with 11 bases lining up with TRBD2. Looked up from germline, CDR1 is KGHDR and CDR2 is SFDVKD. CDR3 length: 13 amino acids. The J segment lost 6 bases and the V segment lost 9 bases, leaving 3 bases of the junction unmatched. The chain's CDR3 is CATGTSGFNEQFF. The CDR3 coding sequence is TGTGCCACCGGGACTAGCGGATTCAATGAGCAGTTCTTC.

This chain connects TRBV12-3 or TRBV12-4 to TRBJ1-1; 8 bases line up with TRBD1. Germline trimming cut 3 bases from V and 6 bases from J; bases unmatched to any gene: 3. The CDR3 runs 13 residues. For the CDR3, the DNA is TGTGCCAGCAGTTTGAACAGGGGGTCTGAAGCTTTCTTT. It specifies CASSLNRGSEAFF.

V gene TRBV28 combines with J gene TRBJ1-2; 7 bases agree with TRBD1. CDR1 is MDHEN, CDR2 SYDVKM, per germline. The CDR3 extends over 17 amino acids. V shed 5 bases, J shed 0 bases, and the junction held 12 bases outside the gene matches. The CDR3 spells CASSSIGGTAANYGYTF. The CDR3 DNA follows: TGTGCCAGCAGTAGTATCGGCGGGACAGCAGCTAACTATGGCTACACCTTC.

The gene calls are TRBV7-9 and TRBJ2-7; D is possibly TRBD2 (5 bases). Trimming took off 2 bases at V and 1 base at J, with 9 bases between the two ends. Germline-derived CDR1 and CDR2 are SEHNR and FQNEAQ (reference sequence). The CDR3 extends over 14 amino acids. CDR3: CASSLSSGSYEQYF. CDR3 in DNA: TGTGCCAGCAGCTTATCCAGCGGATCCTACGAGCAGTACTTC.

On this clone itself: The junction differs from germline at one of its ends, possibly a read error. The CDR3 sequence: CANSPPHRVDYGYTF. The CDR3 nucleotides are TGTGCCAACAGTCCCCCACATCGGGTGGACTATGGCTACACCTTC. The chain employs TRBV2 and TRBJ1-2; D is unclear. CDR1 and CDR2 (germline): SNHLY, FYNNEI. The CDR3 consists of 15 residues.

V gene TRBV27 combines with J gene TRBJ1-4; possible D gene TRBD1, 5 bases. Germline assignment: CDR1 MNHEY and CDR2 SMNVEV (reference sequence). The CDR3 consists of 13 residues. With 4 bases removed from V and 8 bases from J, the gap between germline ends came to 11 bases. Here the CDR3 reads CASSYRNVEKLFF. The CDR3 DNA reads TGTGCCAGCAGTTACAGGAATGTGGAAAAACTGTTTTTT.

This chain uses TRBV7-3 with TRBJ2-3, with 7 bases identical to TRBD2. There are 13 residues in the CDR3. Germline CDR1 is SGHTA and CDR2 is FQGTGA. V lost 8 bases and J lost 3; bases outside the gene matches: 5. This CDR3 reads CASSIGGTDTQYF. The CDR3 coding sequence is TGTGCCAGCTCAATCGGGGGGACAGATACGCAGTATTTT.

CDR3 DNA: TGTGCTCGGGCCGGGACAGGGTCCTACGAGCAGTACTTC. This codes for CARAGTGSYEQYF. The chain combines TRBV30 with TRBJ2-7; 9 nucleotides line up with TRBD1. The CDR3 runs to 13 residues. Looked up from germline, CDR1 is GTSNPN and CDR2 is SVGIG (reference sequence). Using reference TRBV30 and TRBJ2-7 for the parts outside the CDR3, the full variable domain is SQTIHQWPATLVQPVGSPLSLECTVEGTSNPNLYWYRQAAGRGLQLLFYSVGIGQISSEVPQNLSASRPQDRQFILSSKKLLLSDSGFYLCARAGTGSYEQYFGPGTRLTVT.

The chain carries TRBV10-3 and TRBJ1-1; TRBD1 matches at 7 bases. This CDR3 region has 12 residues. The germline V gene has CDR1 ENHRY and CDR2 SYGVKD. J was trimmed by 7 bases and V by 6 bases; bases with no gene match: 5. CDR3 nucleotide sequence: TGTGCCATCAGGGCAGGGGGGATTGAAGCTTTCTTT. This gives the protein CAIRAGGIEAFF.

The chain has TRBV18 and TRBJ1-3, with D maybe TRBD1 (5 bases). The germline V gene encodes CDR1 KGHSH and CDR2 LQKENI. The CDR3 is 17 residues long. Trimming removed 3 bases from V and 0 bases from J, with 15 bases in between. CDR3 sequence (DNA): TGTGCCAGCTCACCCGGACAAACCTTGCGCTCTGGAAACACCATATATTTT. It specifies CASSPGQTLRSGNTIYF.

A few counts support this clone. This chain links TRBV6-2 or TRBV6-3 with TRBJ2-7, with D perhaps TRBD1 (7 bases). The CDR3 runs to 15 residues. Trimming shortened V by 2 bases and J by 3 bases, and 14 bases separated the two germline ends. Per the germline V gene, CDR1 is MNHEY and CDR2 is SVGEGT. DNA of the CDR3: TGTGCCAGCAGTTACAGGGCAGGGGGGAGCTACGAGCAGTACTTC. Translating it yields CASSYRAGGSYEQYF.

This sequence joins TRBV6-5 and TRBJ2-2; 8 nucleotides line up with TRBD2. Germline V gene lookup returns CDR1 MNHEY and CDR2 SVGAGI. V dropped 10 bases and J dropped 1; count of bases not matched to a gene: 8. The CDR3 spans 15 residues. CDR3 amino acids: CATTVAGQNTGELFF. The DNA for the CDR3 is TGTGCCACCACCGTAGCGGGGCAGAACACCGGGGAGCTGTTTTTT.

The V call is TRBV3-1 (or the pseudogene TRBV3-2), the J call TRBJ2-2, with 11 positions matching TRBD1. With 2 bases clipped from V and 5 bases from J, the junction kept 4 bases outside the gene matches. The CDR3 is made up of 16 amino acids. The germline V gene encodes CDR1 LGHDT and CDR2 YNNKEL (reference sequence). CDR3 loop: CASSQLGQGVTGELFF. DNA for the CDR3: TGTGCCAGCAGCCAACTGGGACAGGGGGTAACCGGGGAGCTGTTTTTT.

The chain carries TRBV27 and TRBJ2-5; TRBD2 aligns across 12 bases. CDR1 is MNHEY, CDR2 SMNVEV, per germline (reference sequence). J gave up 7 bases and V 3 bases, and 6 bases lay outside the gene matches. This CDR3 has 15 residues. The CDR3 region is CASSFTSGGRGTQYF. The CDR3 DNA reads as TGTGCCAGCAGTTTTACTAGCGGGGGGCGGGGGACCCAGTACTTC.

The chain joins TRBV10-3 to TRBJ1-5; 9 bases line up with TRBD1. The CDR3 spans 16 residues. Germline CDR1 reads ENHRY; CDR2 reads SYGVKD. J gave up 7 bases and V 0 bases, and 7 bases lay outside the gene matches. Here the CDR3 DNA reads TGTGCCATCAGTGAGTCCCTAACAGGGGGCGGGCAGCCCCAGCATTTT. As protein: CAISESLTGGGQPQHF.

The chain carries TRBV4-3 and TRBJ2-7, with a possible D match to TRBD2 (5 bases). V was shortened by 2 bases and J by 2 bases, with 10 bases between the two germline ends. Germline loops: CDR1 LGHNA, CDR2 YSLEER. The length of the CDR3 is 14 residues. The CDR3 DNA follows: TGCGCCAGCAGCCAAATAGCGAATACCTACGAGCAGTACTTC. Translating it yields CASSQIANTYEQYF.

The chain carries TRBV14 and TRBJ2-1; 7 bases line up with TRBD1. Unmatched junction bases numbered 4, after V lost 2 bases and J lost 0 bases. CDR1 is SGHDN, CDR2 FVKESK, per germline. The CDR3 is made up of 16 amino acids. The CDR3 nucleotides read TGTGCCAGCAGCCAACCCAGGGGGAGCTCCTACAATGAGCAGTTCTTC. It yields the protein CASSQPRGSSYNEQFF.

The gene calls are TRBV28 and TRBJ1-1; 7 nucleotides line up with TRBD1. Trimming removed 3 bases from V and 4 bases from J; junction bases left unmatched: 2. The CDR3 sequence is 13 residues long. Germline assignment: CDR1 MDHEN and CDR2 SYDVKM. The CDR3 protein is CASSFQGGTEAFF. The CDR3 DNA reads TGTGCCAGCAGTTTTCAGGGGGGCACTGAAGCTTTCTTT. Drawing the rest from reference TRBV28 and TRBJ1-1, the complete variable domain is DVKVTQSSRYLVKRTGEKVFLECVQDMDHENMFWYRQDPGLGLRLIYFSYDVKMKEKGDIPEGYSVSREKKERFSLILESASTNQTSMYLCASSFQGGTEAFFGQGTRLTVV.

The chain combines TRBV18 with TRBJ1-5, with D unclear. The CDR3 is made up of 12 amino acids. Trimming removed 6 bases from V and 4 bases from J, with 7 bases in between. CDR1 is KGHSH, CDR2 LQKENI, per germline. Here the CDR3 reads CASSPYNQPQHF. The DNA for the CDR3 is TGTGCCAGCTCGCCCTATAATCAGCCCCAGCATTTT.

CDR3 sequence reads: CAISEGTSGRYEQFF. The DNA of the CDR3 is TGTGCCATCAGTGAGGGGACTAGCGGGCGATATGAGCAGTTCTTC. V and J are TRBV10-3 and TRBJ2-1, with 12 positions matching TRBD2. This CDR3 contains 15 residues. Germline-derived CDR1 and CDR2 are ENHRY and SYGVKD. With V trimmed by 2 bases and J by 8 bases, 4 bases remained unmatched.